One and the same sample provided the 9 T cell receptor beta chains below, sequenced in a study of regulatory T cells in long-lasting Graves disease. Library construction for TCR beta used iRepertoire HTBI primers and Arm-PCR of CDR3 regions. TCRdb re-called the multiplex PCR reads through MiXCR, storing one row per CDR3 protein. The sample lists over 650,000 distinct CDR3 sequences; approximately 29% were seen once. Regarding time point: persistent/refractory GD, antithyroid drugs over 5 years with positive TRAb. With RNA extracted from PBMCs as input, the TCR library was made. The sample consisted of peripheral blood mononuclear cells (PBMCs), taken when the disease was refractory, from a patient treated with antithyroid drugs. The receptors here all came from a female donor with Graves disease.

The chain joins TRBV29-1 to TRBJ2-3; the match to TRBD1 covers 7 bases. Trimming at V came to 5 bases and at J to 3 bases, leaving 8 bases not matched to a gene. CDR1 and CDR2 (germline): SQVTM, ANQGSEA. The CDR3 is made up of 14 amino acids. CDR3 coding DNA: TGCAGCGTTACGAGACAGGGTGGGACAGATACGCAGTATTTT. Translated, it gives CSVTRQGGTDTQYF.

This clonotype has more than one count but fewer than ten. The rearrangement joins TRBV7-9 to TRBJ1-5; D gene uncertain. The CDR3 extends over 12 amino acids. The V gene lost 5 bases and the J gene lost 5 bases, with 7 bases spanning the gap. In germline, CDR1 is SEHNR, CDR2 FQNEAQ (reference sequence). The CDR3 DNA sequence: TGTGCCAGCAGCGAGAGGGATCAGCCCCAGCATTTT. As protein: CASSERDQPQHF.

This clonotype has just a few counts. This chain links TRBV19 with TRBJ1-2, with D maybe TRBD1 (6 bases). The CDR3 length is 11 residues. Trimming took 7 bases from V and 7 from J, leaving 10 bases between them. Germline V CDR1 and CDR2: LNHDA, SQIVND (reference sequence). The CDR3 reads CASNQGPGYTF. CDR3 in DNA: TGTGCCAGTAATCAGGGGCCTGGCTACACCTTC.

V is TRBV20-1 and J is TRBJ1-3; 7 positions match TRBD1. V lost 1 base, J lost 1 base, and 13 bases stayed unmatched. There are 18 residues in the CDR3. The germline V gene has CDR1 DFQATT and CDR2 SNEGSKA (reference sequence). The CDR3 sequence: CSARVDHQGVISGNTIYF. In DNA form, the CDR3 reads TGCAGTGCTAGAGTTGATCATCAGGGGGTTATATCTGGAAACACCATATATTTT.

CDR3 sequence reads: CASSYGGPSEGGYTF. The DNA of the CDR3 is TGTGCCAGCAGTTATGGGGGGCCCTCGGAGGGCGGCTACACCTTC. The chain carries TRBV12-3 or TRBV12-4 and TRBJ1-2, with D perhaps matching TRBD1 (6 bases). Trimming pared 4 bases from V and 8 bases from J, leaving 20 bases between. CDR3 size: 15 residues.

This chain uses TRBV6-1 with TRBJ1-1; the match to TRBD1 covers 8 bases. The germline V gene encodes CDR1 MNHNS and CDR2 SASEGT. The CDR3 sequence is 13 residues long. V shed 6 bases, J shed 7 bases, and the junction held 7 bases outside the gene matches. CDR3 in DNA: TGTGCCAGCAGGATGACAGGGGTCGGTGAAGCTTTCTTT. Amino acids: CASRMTGVGEAFF.

This clonotype was counted ten times or more. V and J are TRBV28 and TRBJ2-7; TRBD1 agrees at 8 bases. The V and J ends lost 4 bases and 5 bases, in that order; junction bases with no gene match: 13. The CDR3 totals 16 residues. CDR1 is MDHEN and CDR2 is SYDVKM in the germline V gene. CDR3 protein: CASSSEGGQVLDEQYF. The CDR3 DNA reads as TGTGCCAGCAGTTCCGAAGGGGGACAGGTATTAGACGAGCAGTACTTC.

The chain has TRBV20-1 and TRBJ1-1; D uncertain. Germline CDR1 DFQATT, CDR2 SNEGSKA (reference sequence). V was cut by 3 bases and J by 5 bases, with 13 bases left in between. CDR3 length equals 13 residues. CDR3 in DNA: TGCAGTGCTAGCCGGATTATGCAAACTGAAGCTTTCTTT. Encoded protein: CSASRIMQTEAFF.

Many counts were recorded for this clonotype. The junction shows a germline mismatch at one end, possibly a read error. The chain combines TRBV5-1 with TRBJ1-2; possible D gene TRBD1, 5 bases. Germline CDR1 and CDR2: SGHRS and YFSETQ. This CDR3 region has 14 residues. The CDR3, as DNA: TGTGCCAGCAGCTTAGATCCAGAGGGGTATGGCTACACCTTC. Translated, it gives CASSLDPEGYGYTF.